These 32 T cell receptor beta chains were all obtained from the same sample, sequenced in a study of blood T cell repertoires in COVID-19 (dated by TCRdb to about 2020). Library preparation employed the immunoSEQ multiplex PCR assay. The clones in this table, taken by TCRdb from immuneACCESS, are in-frame only. Not every clone is retained; where verified, under half of the shortfall comes from an unresolved V gene, and the cause of the rest is unknown. This sample holds about 200,000 clones; 65% to 85% were observed only once. Of the sample, approximately 7.2% is held by the ten largest clones. Sequences were obtained from peripheral blood. These receptor sequences come from an elderly woman with acute or convalescent COVID-19.

The rearrangement uses TRBV4-1 and TRBJ1-6; possibly TRBD1 for D (5 bases). Germline CDR1 reads MGHRA; CDR2 reads YSYEKL. V lost 0 bases, J lost 8 bases, and 17 bases lay in between. CDR3 length equals 17 residues. DNA for the CDR3: TGCGCCAGCAGCCAAGAGTCCTCGGCAGGGCTCGATTCACCCCTCCACTTT. Its protein is CASSQESSAGLDSPLHF.

This chain uses TRBV5-1 with TRBJ2-6; 13 positions agree with TRBD2. The CDR3 is 20 amino acids. V shed 1 base, J shed 1 base, and the junction held 8 bases outside the gene matches. Per the germline V gene, CDR1 is SGHRS and CDR2 is YFSETQ. The CDR3: CASSLLPTSGRGSGANVLTF. The DNA of the CDR3 is TGCGCCAGCAGCTTGCTCCCCACTAGCGGGAGGGGGTCTGGGGCCAACGTCCTGACTTTC. The variable domain in full, completed from reference TRBV5-1 and TRBJ2-6, reads KAGVTQTPRYLIKTRGQQVTLSCSPISGHRSVSWYQQTPGQGLQFLFEYFSETQRNKGNFPGRFSGRQFSNSRSEMNVSTLELGDSALYLCASSLLPTSGRGSGANVLTFGAGSRLTVL.

On this clone itself: This same CDR3 is encoded by further DNA sequences in the sample. J is TRBJ1-2 and V is TRBV19; 8 bases agree with TRBD1. Germline values: CDR1 LNHDA, CDR2 SQIVND (reference sequence). This CDR3 is 12 amino acids long. V shed 6 bases and J 8 bases; nucleotides not matched to a gene: 5. The CDR3 here is CASSQGARGYTF. The CDR3 bases are TGTGCCAGTAGCCAGGGGGCTCGCGGCTACACCTTC. The variable domain in full, completed from reference TRBV19 and TRBJ1-2, reads DGGITQSPKYLFRKEGQNVTLSCEQNLNHDAMYWYRQDPGQGLRLIYYSQIVNDFQKGDIAEGYSVSREKKESFPLTVTSAQKNPTAFYLCASSQGARGYTFGSGTRLTVV.

This clone was seen a few times. The V gene is TRBV4-1, the J gene TRBJ2-1; 13 bases fit TRBD2. The germline gives CDR1 MGHRA, CDR2 YSYEKL. V lost 4 bases, J lost 2 bases, and 2 bases stayed unmatched. There are 16 residues in the CDR3. This chain's CDR3 is CASSLGTSGTYNEQFF. CDR3 DNA sequence: TGCGCCAGCAGCCTAGGGACTAGCGGGACCTACAATGAGCAGTTCTTC.

J is TRBJ1-1 and V is TRBV6-1, with 8 bases lining up with TRBD1. Germline V lookup: CDR1 MNHNS, CDR2 SASEGT. This CDR3 comprises 17 residues. V was clipped by 4 bases and J by 5 bases; unmatched bases: 15. The CDR3 nucleotides read TGTGCCAGCAGTGCCCAACAGGGGGGCAGGGGCGGTACTGAAGCTTTCTTT. Translation gives CASSAQQGGRGGTEAFF.

The chain couples TRBV10-3 to TRBJ2-1; 8 nucleotides line up with TRBD1. The V segment lost 4 bases and the J segment 8 bases; nucleotides outside the gene matches: 10. Germline V gene data show CDR1 as ENHRY and CDR2 as SYGVKD. The CDR3 consists of 15 residues. CDR3 sequence: CAISGRQGIADEQFF. CDR3 nucleotides: TGTGCCATCAGTGGACGACAGGGGATTGCAGATGAGCAGTTCTTC.

CDR3 protein: CASSEHDSFDTQYF. CDR3 bases: TGTGCCAGCAGTGAACACGACTCCTTCGATACGCAGTATTTT. This rearrangement joins TRBV6-1 to TRBJ2-3; unclear D gene. With 2 bases removed from V and 6 bases from J, the gap between germline ends came to 12 bases. This CDR3 has 14 residues. From germline, CDR1 is MNHNS and CDR2 SASEGT.

This clone was counted between two and nine times. This sequence joins TRBV10-1 and TRBJ2-5; 8 bases agree with TRBD2. Germline V gene lookup returns CDR1 WNHNN and CDR2 SYGVQD (reference sequence). The CDR3 contains 15 residues. Unmatched junction bases numbered 13, after V lost 9 bases and J lost 4 bases. The CDR3 DNA sequence: TGCGCCAGAGGCGGGGGGCCCTCAGGAGGAGAGACCCAGTACTTC. Its protein product is CARGGGPSGGETQYF.

The rearrangement joins TRBV5-1 to TRBJ1-1; D unclear. Between the trimmed V and J ends, which lost 1 base and 5 bases, there was a span of 15 bases. The CDR3 is made up of 15 amino acids. Germline V gene lookup returns CDR1 SGHRS and CDR2 YFSETQ. The CDR3 loop is CASSLLGRFGTEAFF. The CDR3 DNA sequence: TGCGCCAGCAGCTTGTTGGGCCGGTTTGGTACTGAAGCTTTCTTT.

This rearrangement joins TRBV3-1 (or the pseudogene TRBV3-2) to TRBJ1-3; maybe TRBD1 (5 bases). CDR3 length: 17 residues. Germline V gene data show CDR1 as LGHDT and CDR2 as YNNKEL (reference sequence). Trimming left V 0 bases short and J 5 bases short, with 17 bases between. The DNA of the CDR3 is TGTGCCAGCAGCCAAGATCTCGGGACTATTTCAAGAAACACCATATATTTT. It specifies CASSQDLGTISRNTIYF.

The rearrangement links TRBV19 to TRBJ2-7, with 7 positions matching TRBD2. J gave up 0 bases and V 6 bases, and 8 bases lay outside the gene matches. CDR3 size: 15 residues. Germline assignment: CDR1 LNHDA and CDR2 SQIVND (reference sequence). The CDR3 spells CASRPSGPSSYEQYF. CDR3 nucleotides: TGTGCCAGTAGACCTAGCGGCCCGAGCTCCTACGAGCAGTACTTC. The full variable domain, in which reference TRBV19 and TRBJ2-7 provide the parts outside the CDR3, is DGGITQSPKYLFRKEGQNVTLSCEQNLNHDAMYWYRQDPGQGLRLIYYSQIVNDFQKGDIAEGYSVSREKKESFPLTVTSAQKNPTAFYLCASRPSGPSSYEQYFGPGTRLTVT.

This chain links TRBV3-1 (or the pseudogene TRBV3-2) with TRBJ1-3; D uncertain. V was clipped by 2 bases and J by 4 bases, with 9 bases between them. There are 14 residues in the CDR3. Germline CDR1 LGHDT, CDR2 YNNKEL (reference sequence). CDR3: CASSQPQMGNTIYF. Written as DNA, the CDR3 is TGTGCCAGCAGCCAACCGCAGATGGGAAACACCATATATTTT.

On this clone itself: This sample includes further DNA sequences coding for the same CDR3. The chain uses TRBV5-1 and TRBJ2-1, with 13 bases identical to TRBD2. This CDR3 is 16 amino acids long. After removal of 0 bases from V and 4 bases from J, the junction contained 1 base not matched to a gene. Germline CDR1 reads SGHRS; CDR2 reads YFSETQ. CDR3 amino acids: CASSLGLAGGYNEQFF. The CDR3 DNA reads as TGCGCCAGCAGCTTGGGACTAGCGGGGGGTTACAATGAGCAGTTCTTC.

This clone has only one observation. The rearrangement uses TRBV19 and TRBJ1-5; D gene uncertain. V lost 4 bases and J lost 2, with 9 bases in between. Germline V gene lookup returns CDR1 LNHDA and CDR2 SQIVND (reference sequence). The CDR3 is 14 residues long. The DNA for the CDR3 is TGTGCCAGTAGTAATTGGGCTGGCAATCAGCCCCAGCATTTT. It translates to CASSNWAGNQPQHF.

This chain joins TRBV5-6 and TRBJ1-6; 12 nucleotides agree with TRBD1. This CDR3 comprises 14 residues. Germline CDR1 reads SGHDT; CDR2 reads YYEEEE. V gave up 3 bases and J gave up 9 bases; unmatched junction bases: 1. The CDR3 sequence: CASSWGQGASPLHF. The CDR3 DNA follows: TGTGCCAGCAGCTGGGGACAGGGGGCTTCACCCCTCCACTTT. The whole variable domain, remainder taken from reference TRBV5-6 and TRBJ1-6, is DAGVTQSPTHLIKTRGQQVTLRCSPKSGHDTVSWYQQALGQGPQFIFQYYEEEERQRGNFPDRFSGHQFPNYSSELNVNALLLGDSALYLCASSWGQGASPLHFGNGTRLTVT.

The V gene is TRBV5-1, the J gene TRBJ2-2; 7 nucleotides agree with TRBD1. CDR1 and CDR2 from the germline V gene are SGHRS and YFSETQ. The CDR3 spans 15 residues. Losses at the gene ends were 2 bases for V and 2 bases for J; bases not matched to a gene: 3. The CDR3 here is CASSFRGQNTGELFF. CDR3 nucleotide sequence: TGCGCCAGCAGCTTTAGGGGGCAAAACACCGGGGAGCTGTTTTTT.

The chain has TRBV6-2 or TRBV6-3 and TRBJ1-1; 8 bases are shared with TRBD1. The CDR3 sequence is 13 residues long. V dropped 5 bases and J dropped 5; count of bases not matched to a gene: 4. Germline V gene data show CDR1 as MNHEY and CDR2 as SVGEGT. Here the CDR3 DNA reads TGTGCCAGCAGTGACACAGGGGGGACTGAAGCTTTCTTT. This sequence encodes CASSDTGGTEAFF.

V gene TRBV12-3 or TRBV12-4 combines with J gene TRBJ2-5, with D perhaps matching TRBD2 (7 bases). V was trimmed by 6 bases and J by 7 bases, leaving 15 bases between them. This CDR3 is built from 13 residues. The CDR3 spells CASSRTGRGTQYF. Written as DNA, the CDR3 is TGTGCCAGCAGCCGTACAGGGAGGGGGACCCAGTACTTC.

This clone was detected only a few times. This rearrangement joins TRBV25-1 to TRBJ2-1; TRBD2 agrees at 11 bases. Germline trimming cut 6 bases from V and 2 bases from J; bases unmatched to any gene: 0. The germline V gene encodes CDR1 MGHDK and CDR2 SYGVNS. The CDR3 is 14 residues long. Written as DNA, the CDR3 is TGTGCCAGCAGACTAGCGGGGGCCTACAATGAGCAGTTCTTC. Translation gives CASRLAGAYNEQFF.

The V gene is TRBV19, the J gene TRBJ1-1, with 7 positions matching TRBD1. There are 14 residues in the CDR3. The trim removed 7 bases at V and 1 base at J, leaving 6 bases unmatched. Germline-derived CDR1 and CDR2 are LNHDA and SQIVND (reference sequence). The CDR3 here is CASKGARGNTEAFF. CDR3 nucleotides: TGTGCCAGTAAGGGGGCGAGGGGGAACACTGAAGCTTTCTTT.

The genes are TRBV5-1 and TRBJ2-1; D unclear. Germline V gives CDR1 SGHRS, CDR2 YFSETQ. The CDR3 sequence is 15 residues long. Trimming removed 0 bases from V and 6 bases from J, with 13 bases in between. The CDR3 loop is CASSLAQLPVNEQFF. The CDR3, as DNA: TGCGCCAGCAGCTTGGCACAGCTCCCCGTCAATGAGCAGTTCTTC.

CDR3 sequence (DNA): TGTGCCAGCAGGGATACTAGCGGGAGGCCCAGTGAGCAGTATTTT. As protein: CASRDTSGRPSEQYF. The chain uses TRBV6-5 and TRBJ2-3, with 12 positions matching TRBD2. CDR3 size: 15 residues. Germline values: CDR1 MNHEY, CDR2 SVGAGI. V shed 6 bases and J 11 bases; nucleotides not matched to a gene: 12.

The chain has TRBV7-2 and TRBJ2-3; maybe TRBD2 (5 bases). Looked up from germline, CDR1 is SGHTA and CDR2 is FQGNSA. This CDR3 spans 14 amino acids. V lost 3 bases and J 3 bases, leaving 10 bases between the germline ends. CDR3 DNA: TGTGCCAGCAGCTTGCGACTACATACAGATACGCAGTATTTT. Amino acids: CASSLRLHTDTQYF.

The gene calls are TRBV7-8 and TRBJ1-5, with 9 bases aligning to TRBD1. V trimming: 3 bases; J trimming: 1 base; junction bases outside the gene matches: 13. The germline V gene has CDR1 SGHVS and CDR2 FQNEAQ. This CDR3 spans 19 amino acids. The CDR3 DNA sequence: TGTGCCAGCAGCTTTTTCGGGGGGACAGGGACCGGCAGCAATCAGCCCCAGCATTTT. This gives the protein CASSFFGGTGTGSNQPQHF.

This clone is a singleton in its sample. The rearrangement uses TRBV27 and TRBJ1-4, with D possibly matching TRBD1 (5 bases). The CDR3 is 14 amino acids. V was trimmed by 6 bases and J by 6 bases, leaving 14 bases between them. CDR1 and CDR2 (germline): MNHEY, SMNVEV (reference sequence). In DNA, the CDR3 is TGTGCCAGCAGCCGGACCGCGGGGGATGAAAAACTGTTTTTT. This encodes CASSRTAGDEKLFF.

This clone occurred a few times. The chain couples TRBV30 to TRBJ1-2; D is possibly TRBD1 (6 bases). Trimming stripped 5 bases from V and 7 bases from J, with 20 bases between. Germline CDR1 and CDR2: GTSNPN and SVGIG (reference sequence). The CDR3 runs 14 residues. CDR3 nucleotides: TGTGCCTGGGGCGGGGCAGGGGCGGAAAGTGGCTACACCTTC. Its translation: CAWGGAGAESGYTF.

This clone was counted only a few times. This sequence joins TRBV7-9 and TRBJ2-7; D perhaps matches TRBD1 (6 bases). In germline, CDR1 is SEHNR, CDR2 FQNEAQ (reference sequence). The V and J ends lost 1 base and 9 bases respectively, with 10 bases between them. The CDR3 totals 12 residues. The CDR3 sequence is CASSLETGRQYF. The CDR3 nucleotides read TGTGCCAGCAGCTTAGAGACAGGTCGGCAGTACTTC.

The rearrangement links TRBV9 to TRBJ2-1; TRBD2 agrees at 8 bases. CDR1 SGDLS and CDR2 YYNGEE come from the germline V gene. Trimming removed 4 bases from V and 1 base from J; junction bases left unmatched: 4. The CDR3 loop spans 15 amino acids. The CDR3 is CASSLGLGSYNEQFF. The CDR3 DNA is TGTGCCAGCAGCTTGGGACTAGGGTCCTACAATGAGCAGTTCTTC.

The genes are TRBV27 and TRBJ2-7; 9 bases are a match to TRBD1. Per germline, CDR1 MNHEY and CDR2 SMNVEV (reference sequence). J gave up 2 bases and V 6 bases, and 2 bases lay outside the gene matches. CDR3 length: 13 residues. CDR3 in DNA: TGTGCCAGCAGGGGACAGGGCCCCTACGAGCAGTACTTC. Its translation: CASRGQGPYEQYF.

V usage is TRBV4-2 and J usage is TRBJ1-2; perhaps TRBD1 as D (6 bases). This CDR3 spans 18 amino acids. V lost 1 base and J 0 bases, leaving 18 bases between the germline ends. CDR1 LGHNA and CDR2 YNFKEQ come from the germline V gene. The chain's CDR3 is CASSQAKGTGIANYGYTF. The CDR3 nucleotides are TGTGCCAGCAGCCAAGCGAAGGGTACAGGGATTGCTAACTATGGCTACACCTTC.

The rearrangement joins TRBV29-1 to TRBJ2-1; TRBD1 aligns across 9 bases. Germline assignment: CDR1 SQVTM and CDR2 ANQGSEA. V was clipped by 6 bases and J by 4 bases; unmatched bases: 10. The CDR3 is 15 residues long. The CDR3 bases are TGCAGCGTGCCACAGGGGGCAGTGGAGTACAATGAGCAGTTCTTC. Its translation: CSVPQGAVEYNEQFF.

V is TRBV11-2 and J is TRBJ2-7; D not resolved. This CDR3 spans 11 amino acids. Germline CDR1 reads SGHAT; CDR2 reads FQNNGV. Trimming took 5 bases from V and 4 from J, leaving 6 bases between them. The CDR3 here is CASSRAYEQYF. Here the CDR3 DNA reads TGTGCCAGCAGCCGAGCTTACGAGCAGTACTTC.